These 3 T cell receptor beta chains were sequenced from one sample in a study of OX40 agonist ivuxolimab in advanced cancers. The library was prepared using the immunoSEQ multiplex PCR assay. TCRdb retrieved this table from immuneACCESS and kept in-frame rearrangements only. Not all clones are present; in checked studies, unresolved V genes account for under half, and no reason is known for the remainder. A total of some 15,000 clones appear in this sample, approximately 92% of them only once. The top ten clones comprise approximately 7% of the sample. This specimen consisted of CD4+ or CD8+ T cells sorted from blood, obtained in a trial of the OX40 agonist ivuxolimab. The source of these receptors is an adult with an advanced solid tumor such as melanoma, head and neck, liver or kidney cancer.

The sample holds a few counts of this clone. J is TRBJ1-1 and V is TRBV30, with TRBD1 identical over 9 bases. The CDR3 is 12 amino acids. Germline V CDR1 and CDR2: GTSNPN, SVGIG (reference sequence). V lost 5 bases, J lost 6 bases, and 4 bases stayed unmatched. The DNA of the CDR3 is TGTGCCTGGGGACAGGGGATCGCTGAAGCTTTCTTT. Its translation: CAWGQGIAEAFF.

Only one count was recorded for this clone. The chain uses TRBV5-6 and TRBJ2-7; perhaps TRBD2 as D (5 bases). Trimming left V 4 bases short and J 0 bases short, with 8 bases between. Germline CDR1 is SGHDT and CDR2 is YYEEEE. The CDR3 totals 13 residues. CDR3 sequence (DNA): TGTGCCAGCAGCCTAGGGAGCTCCTACGAGCAGTACTTC. This encodes CASSLGSSYEQYF.

The chain uses TRBV5-6 and TRBJ1-1; 10 bases fit TRBD1. The CDR3 totals 17 residues. CDR1 is SGHDT, CDR2 YYEEEE, per germline. V lost 4 bases, J lost 1 base, and 10 bases stayed unmatched. In DNA form, the CDR3 reads TGTGCCAGCAGCCTGTCCGGGACAGGGGCGGCGAACACTGAAGCTTTCTTT. This codes for CASSLSGTGAANTEAFF.